These 14 T cell receptor beta chains originate from one sample sequenced in a study of OX40 agonist ivuxolimab in advanced cancers. The repertoire was sequenced with immunoSEQ multiplex PCR; TCRdb's copy has only in-frame clones and lacks some. The sample consists of over 55,000 clones, roughly 87% of them appearing once. The specimen was CD4+ or CD8+ T cells sorted from blood, collected in a trial of the OX40 agonist ivuxolimab. The receptors shown here come from an adult with an advanced solid tumor such as melanoma, head and neck, liver or kidney cancer.

V gene TRBV5-1 combines with J gene TRBJ2-5, with 7 bases that match TRBD2. V was clipped by 0 bases and J by 3 bases; unmatched bases: 2. Germline CDR1 and CDR2: SGHRS and YFSETQ. This CDR3 has 14 amino acids. The CDR3 here is CASSLGAGEETQYF. CDR3 in DNA: TGCGCCAGCAGCTTGGGGGCGGGAGAAGAGACCCAGTACTTC.

This chain uses TRBV28 with TRBJ2-5, with D uncertain. Germline CDR1 and CDR2: MDHEN and SYDVKM. This CDR3 comprises 11 residues. With 6 bases removed from V and 0 bases from J, the gap between germline ends came to 2 bases. The CDR3 DNA reads TGTGCCAGCAGCGACCAAGAGACCCAGTACTTC. This codes for CASSDQETQYF.

This chain joins TRBV30 and TRBJ2-1; 10 bases are shared with TRBD2. The CDR3 sequence is 16 residues long. Germline V gene lookup returns CDR1 GTSNPN and CDR2 SVGIG (reference sequence). The V gene end was trimmed by 3 bases and the J gene end by 4 bases; junction bases not matched to a gene: 9. CDR3 coding DNA: TGTGCCTGGAGGGTCGAGCGGGAGGGCCTTTACAATGAGCAGTTCTTC. Translating gives CAWRVEREGLYNEQFF.

The J gene is TRBJ2-3, the V gene TRBV7-9; maybe TRBD1 (6 bases). Looked up from germline, CDR1 is SEHNR and CDR2 is FQNEAQ (reference sequence). Trimming removed 4 bases from V and 4 bases from J, with 12 bases in between. CDR3 length equals 14 residues. The DNA of the CDR3 is TGTGCCAGCAGCTCGGACAGTACCCCAGATACGCAGTATTTT. The encoded protein is CASSSDSTPDTQYF.

This clone was seen only a few times. J is TRBJ1-2 and V is TRBV27, with a tentative D call TRBD1 (5 bases). The V end was cut by 6 bases, the J end by 4 bases, with 12 bases between. Germline assignment: CDR1 MNHEY and CDR2 SMNVEV (reference sequence). The CDR3 is 13 residues long. The CDR3 reads CASRKQGIYGYTF. The CDR3 DNA is TGTGCCAGCAGGAAGCAGGGTATCTATGGCTACACCTTC.

The rearrangement joins TRBV7-3 to TRBJ2-1, with TRBD1 matching over 9 bases. The CDR3 is made up of 17 amino acids. Unmatched junction bases numbered 11, after V lost 3 bases and J lost 5 bases. Germline V gene lookup returns CDR1 SGHTA and CDR2 FQGTGA. CDR3 in DNA: TGTGCCAGCAGCTTGGGGGCGGGGACAGGGCGGAACAATGAGCAGTTCTTC. Its protein is CASSLGAGTGRNNEQFF.

V and J are TRBV4-1 and TRBJ2-5, with 7 bases lining up with TRBD1. The J segment lost 2 bases and the V segment lost 4 bases, leaving 10 bases of the junction unmatched. Germline CDR1 MGHRA, CDR2 YSYEKL. CDR3 length: 16 amino acids. CDR3: CASSRPYTGEQETQYF. The CDR3 DNA sequence: TGCGCCAGCAGCCGCCCATACACAGGGGAACAAGAGACCCAGTACTTC.

This chain joins TRBV9 and TRBJ2-5; 9 positions match TRBD2. This CDR3 comprises 16 residues. The trim removed 3 bases at V and 4 bases at J, leaving 10 bases unmatched. Germline values: CDR1 SGDLS, CDR2 YYNGEE. CDR3 region: CASSDPVGLAVETQYF. DNA of the CDR3: TGTGCCAGCAGCGATCCCGTGGGACTAGCTGTAGAGACCCAGTACTTC. Full variable domain (missing parts from reference TRBV9 and TRBJ2-5): DSGVTQTPKHLITATGQRVTLRCSPRSGDLSVYWYQQSLDQGLQFLIQYYNGEERAKGNILERFSAQQFPDLHSELNLSSLELGDSALYFCASSDPVGLAVETQYFGPGTRLLVL.

The chain recombines TRBV9 with TRBJ2-1, with 9 bases fitting TRBD1. V was clipped by 3 bases and J by 0 bases; unmatched bases: 10. CDR3 size: 18 residues. CDR1 is SGDLS and CDR2 is YYNGEE in the germline V gene. The CDR3 nucleotides read TGTGCCAGCAGCGCCCGGACAGGGGATCTGAGCTCCTACAATGAGCAGTTCTTC. Protein: CASSARTGDLSSYNEQFF.

The rearrangement uses TRBV28 and TRBJ1-1; D not certain. Trimming took off 3 bases at V and 5 bases at J, with 10 bases between the two ends. The CDR3 is 13 residues long. The germline CDR1 and CDR2 sequences are MDHEN and SYDVKM. CDR3 coding DNA: TGTGCCAGCAGTTTTGGAGGAGGGACTGAAGCTTTCTTT. It translates to CASSFGGGTEAFF.

This clone appeared a few times. This chain joins TRBV28 and TRBJ1-4; perhaps TRBD1 as D (5 bases). This CDR3 comprises 14 residues. Trimming pared 4 bases from V and 10 bases from J, leaving 16 bases between. CDR1 is MDHEN and CDR2 is SYDVKM in the germline V gene. The CDR3 coding sequence is TGTGCCAGCAGTTGGACCGCAACTGGGGGAAAACTGTTTTTT. It specifies CASSWTATGGKLFF.

For this clone: The same CDR3 arises from other DNA sequences in this sample as well. This rearrangement joins TRBV19 to TRBJ1-5; D ambiguous. The CDR3 extends over 13 amino acids. CDR1 LNHDA and CDR2 SQIVND come from the germline V gene (reference sequence). Trimming cost V 7 bases and J 2 bases, with 9 bases left between them. The CDR3 DNA reads as TGTGCCAGTAACGGACGGGGCAATCAGCCCCAGCATTTT. Translating it yields CASNGRGNQPQHF.

The V and J genes are TRBV29-1 and TRBJ2-1; D perhaps matches TRBD1 (6 bases). CDR1 is SQVTM and CDR2 is ANQGSEA in the germline V gene. This CDR3 has 13 residues. Trimming removed 4 bases at V and 5 bases at J, with 12 bases between. The chain's CDR3 is CSVVGQQDNEQFF. The CDR3 bases are TGCAGCGTTGTAGGACAGCAGGACAATGAGCAGTTCTTC.

The rearrangement uses TRBV28 and TRBJ2-2, with D possibly TRBD2 on 6 matching bases. CDR1 is MDHEN, CDR2 SYDVKM, per germline. Deletions cut 4 bases from V and 6 bases from J, with 18 bases between. The CDR3 loop spans 16 amino acids. Here the CDR3 reads CASSWLGGEWSGELFF. CDR3 DNA sequence: TGTGCCAGCAGTTGGCTCGGCGGGGAATGGTCCGGGGAGCTGTTTTTT.